A single T cell receptor (beta chain) is shown here with its context. The entry originates in a study of blood T cell repertoires in COVID-19. Study background: PBMCs, B-cell-depleted T cells, or T cells were the source of the cDNA or gDNA that made up the material.

The CDR3 spans 16 residues. Unmatched junction bases numbered 7, after V lost 3 bases and J lost 0 bases. Germline CDR1 and CDR2: MNHNS and SASEGT. Using immunoSEQ multiplex PCR, the repertoire was profiled, and TCRdb retains in-frame clones only, with some absent. The sample records about 120,000 clones, over 75% being singletons. Sequenced input: peripheral blood. J is TRBJ2-7 and V is TRBV6-1, with 8 bases lining up with TRBD1. The origin of this receptor is a man aged 30 to 39 with COVID-19, enrolled during active disease. CDR3 nucleotide sequence: TGTGCCAGCAGTGAGCCCCGGGACAGGAGCTCCTACGAGCAGTACTTC. This codes for CASSEPRDRSSYEQYF.